This entry concerns a single T cell receptor (beta chain). With a much larger clone just one base away, this may be a read error. The conserved closing phenylalanine or tryptophan is absent in this CDR3, likely reflecting a read error. The V gene lost 5 bases and the J gene lost 8 bases, with 16 bases spanning the gap. The CDR3 is made up of 14 amino acids. The germline V gene has CDR1 MDHEN and CDR2 SYDVKM. This sample was taken from a study of T cells in Graves' hyperthyroidism and ophthalmopathy. TCR beta CDR3 regions were amplified from RNA. Carried out on the TCR CDR3, a first-round RT-PCR used the HTBI primer set. TCRdb independently ran MiXCR on the multiplex PCR reads; one entry per CDR3 protein. This sample has a few hundred thousand distinct CDR3 sequences, with more than 12% found just once.

This rearrangement joins TRBV28 to TRBJ2-4; TRBD1 or TRBD2 may be the D gene (5 bases each). The sequence was obtained from a woman aged 30 to 39 with Graves' ophthalmopathy. Sequenced input: blood. CDR3 in DNA: TGTGCCAGCAGTCCAGGGACGGCAAATGACATTCAGTACCTC. Amino acid sequence: CASSPGTANDIQYL.